These 6 T cell receptor beta chains were sequenced from one sample in a study of blood T cell repertoires in COVID-19. The assay was immunoSEQ multiplex PCR, and TCRdb's table has in-frame clones only and misses some. The sample shows tens of thousands of clones, 80% to 90% of them seen only once. The sequencing sample was made of peripheral blood. The receptors come from a man at least 80 years old with acute or convalescent COVID-19.

This chain uses TRBV5-1 with TRBJ1-1; tentatively, D is TRBD1 (5 bases). CDR1 is SGHRS and CDR2 is YFSETQ in the germline V gene. V lost 5 bases and J 7 bases, leaving 12 bases between the germline ends. This CDR3 is built from 12 residues. CDR3 amino acids: CASRVGTGEAFF. In DNA, the CDR3 is TGCGCCAGCAGGGTCGGAACAGGTGAAGCTTTCTTT.

The genes are TRBV12-3 or TRBV12-4 and TRBJ2-3; D gene uncertain. Between the trimmed V and J ends, which lost 4 bases and 4 bases, there was a span of 3 bases. The CDR3 has 11 amino acids. The CDR3 region is CASSSSDTQYF. The CDR3 DNA sequence: TGTGCCAGCAGTTCATCAGATACGCAGTATTTT.

The gene calls are TRBV10-3 and TRBJ2-5, with D maybe TRBD2 (5 bases). Germline CDR1 is ENHRY and CDR2 is SYGVKD. V lost 4 bases, J lost 5 bases, and 14 bases lay in between. This CDR3 is built from 14 residues. CDR3 sequence: CAISGAGLLETQYF. Here the CDR3 DNA reads TGTGCCATCAGTGGGGCGGGTCTCTTGGAGACCCAGTACTTC.

V is TRBV19 and J is TRBJ1-1; tentatively, D is TRBD1 (6 bases). CDR1 is LNHDA, CDR2 SQIVND, per germline (reference sequence). V lost 3 bases and J 1 base, leaving 12 bases between the germline ends. The CDR3 has 15 amino acids. This chain's CDR3 is CASSITGTGNTEAFF. The CDR3 nucleotides read TGTGCCAGTAGTATTACAGGGACGGGGAACACTGAAGCTTTCTTT.

The rearrangement uses TRBV10-3 and TRBJ2-5, with TRBD2 matching 7 bases. V shed 8 bases and J 4 bases; nucleotides not matched to a gene: 7. Germline V gene sequence: CDR1 ENHRY, CDR2 SYGVKD. The CDR3 length is 13 residues. The CDR3 protein is CAIGGGAPETQYF. The CDR3 bases are TGTGCCATCGGCGGGGGAGCCCCAGAGACCCAGTACTTC.

The genes are TRBV11-1 and TRBJ2-5; 7 nucleotides line up with TRBD1. The germline V gene encodes CDR1 SGHAT and CDR2 FQDESV (reference sequence). The V segment lost 2 bases and the J segment 1 base; nucleotides outside the gene matches: 4. The length of the CDR3 is 15 residues. CDR3 sequence reads: CASSLLGQIQETQYF. Here the CDR3 DNA reads TGTGCCAGCAGCTTATTGGGACAGATCCAAGAGACCCAGTACTTC.